The T cell receptor (beta chain) described here comes from a study of CD8+ T cells in alopecia areata. Worth noting for this clone: Its antigen is not identified.

V was cut by 0 bases and J by 2 bases, with 7 bases left in between. CDR1 is SGHDT and CDR2 is YYEEEE in the germline V gene. This CDR3 comprises 14 residues. In each case, RNA was isolated and then reverse transcribed into cDNA as the sequencing template. Assay: immunoSEQ multiplex PCR; the TCRdb copy retains only in-frame clones and omits some. The sample records approximately 180,000 clones, roughly 70% being singletons. Study-wide findings and caveats: Whereas mice showed it more clearly, TCR sharing across patients was murkier, possibly because of HLA.

Sampling of alopecia areata patients yielded lesional scalp punch biopsies as well as peripheral blood. CD4+ and CD8+ T cells were sorted from PBMCs stained for CD3, CD4 and CD8. This chain uses TRBV5-6 with TRBJ2-3; no definite D call. The sample was CD8+ T cells sorted from blood, taken at week 0. The clonotype comes from a human donor with alopecia areata. The CDR3 DNA reads TGTGCCAGCAGCTTGGGGTTTTCCACAGATACGCAGTATTTT. Translation gives CASSLGFSTDTQYF.